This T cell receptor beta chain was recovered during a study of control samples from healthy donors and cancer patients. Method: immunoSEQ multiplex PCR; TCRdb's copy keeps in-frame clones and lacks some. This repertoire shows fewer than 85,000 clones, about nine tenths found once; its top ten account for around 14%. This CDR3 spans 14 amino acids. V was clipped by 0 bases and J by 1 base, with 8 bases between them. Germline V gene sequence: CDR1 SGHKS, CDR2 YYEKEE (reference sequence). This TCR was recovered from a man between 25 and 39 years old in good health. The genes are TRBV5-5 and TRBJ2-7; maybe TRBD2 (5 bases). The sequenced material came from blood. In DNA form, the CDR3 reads TGTGCCAGCAGCTTGGCCACGGGGTCCTACGAGCAGTACTTC. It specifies CASSLATGSYEQYF.